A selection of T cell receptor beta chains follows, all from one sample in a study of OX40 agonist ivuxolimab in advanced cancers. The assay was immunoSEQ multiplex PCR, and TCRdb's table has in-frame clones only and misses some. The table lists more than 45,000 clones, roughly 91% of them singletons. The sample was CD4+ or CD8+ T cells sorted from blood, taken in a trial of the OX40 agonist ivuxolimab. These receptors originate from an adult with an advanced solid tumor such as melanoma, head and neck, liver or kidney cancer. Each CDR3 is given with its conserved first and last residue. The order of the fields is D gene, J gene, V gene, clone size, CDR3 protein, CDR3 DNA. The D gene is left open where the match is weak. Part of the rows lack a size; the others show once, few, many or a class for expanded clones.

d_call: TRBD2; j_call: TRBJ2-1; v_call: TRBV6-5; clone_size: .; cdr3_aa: CASSYSGVAGANEQFF; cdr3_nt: TGTGCCAGCAGTTACTCAGGGGTAGCGGGGGCCAATGAGCAGTTCTTC
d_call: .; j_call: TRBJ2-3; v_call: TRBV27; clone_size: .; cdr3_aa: CASSLLGWVAPNGDTQYF; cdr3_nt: TGTGCCAGCAGTTTATTGGGTTGGGTGGCACCGAATGGAGATACGCAGTATTTT
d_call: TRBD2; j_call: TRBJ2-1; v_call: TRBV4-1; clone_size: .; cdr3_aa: CASSQTLAGEYNEQFF; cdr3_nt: TGCGCCAGCAGCCAAACGCTAGCGGGGGAGTACAATGAGCAGTTCTTC
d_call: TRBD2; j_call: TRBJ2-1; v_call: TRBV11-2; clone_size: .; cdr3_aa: CASSLVLAGDNEQFF; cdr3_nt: TGTGCCAGCAGCTTGGTGTTAGCGGGGGACAATGAGCAGTTCTTC
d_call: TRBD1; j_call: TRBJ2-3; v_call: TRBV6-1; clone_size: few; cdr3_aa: CASSQDRGQTDTQYF; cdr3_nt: TGTGCCAGCAGTCAAGACAGGGGGCAGACAGATACGCAGTATTTT
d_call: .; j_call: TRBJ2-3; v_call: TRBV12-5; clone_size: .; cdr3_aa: CASGPGWSTQYF; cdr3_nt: TGTGCTAGTGGTCCCGGATGGTCTACGCAGTATTTT
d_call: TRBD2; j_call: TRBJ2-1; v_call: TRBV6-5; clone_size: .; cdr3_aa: CASSQRGGTNEQFF; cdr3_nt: TGTGCCAGCAGTCAGCGGGGGGGCACGAATGAGCAGTTCTTC
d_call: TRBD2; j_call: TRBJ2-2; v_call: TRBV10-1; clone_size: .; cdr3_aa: CASGGGAGELFF; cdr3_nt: TGCGCCAGCGGCGGGGGGGCCGGGGAGCTGTTTTTT
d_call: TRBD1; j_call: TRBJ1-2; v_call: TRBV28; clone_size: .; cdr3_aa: CASSTDRPSF; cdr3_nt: TGTGCCAGCAGTACGGACAGGCCATCCTTC
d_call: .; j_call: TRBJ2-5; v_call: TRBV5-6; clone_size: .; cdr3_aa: CASILEGEETQYF; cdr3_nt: TGTGCCAGCATCCTTGAAGGGGAAGAGACCCAGTACTTC
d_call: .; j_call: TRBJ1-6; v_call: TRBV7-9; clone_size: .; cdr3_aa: CASSFWGGFYSPLHF; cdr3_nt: TGTGCCAGCAGCTTTTGGGGGGGCTTTTATTCACCCCTCCACTTT
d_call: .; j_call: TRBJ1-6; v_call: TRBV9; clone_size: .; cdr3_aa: CASSAGHILHF; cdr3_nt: TGTGCCAGCAGCGCCGGACATATCCTCCACTTT
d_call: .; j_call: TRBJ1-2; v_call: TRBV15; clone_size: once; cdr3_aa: CATSRGEYGYTF; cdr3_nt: TGTGCCACCAGCAGAGGAGAGTATGGCTACACCTTC
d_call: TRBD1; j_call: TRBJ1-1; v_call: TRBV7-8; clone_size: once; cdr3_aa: CASSLGTGEAFF; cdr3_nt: TGTGCCAGCAGCTTAGGGACAGGCGAAGCTTTCTTT
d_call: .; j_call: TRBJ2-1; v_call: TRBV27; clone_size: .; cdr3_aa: CASSNPGGDASNEQFF; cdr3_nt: TGTGCCAGCAGTAACCCCGGAGGCGACGCCTCCAATGAGCAGTTCTTC
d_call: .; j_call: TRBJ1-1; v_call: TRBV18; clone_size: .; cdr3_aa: CASSPGGDTEAFF; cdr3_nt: TGTGCCAGCTCACCCGGGGGGGACACTGAAGCTTTCTTT
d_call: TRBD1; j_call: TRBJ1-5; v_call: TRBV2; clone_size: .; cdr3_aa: CASSQGVQPQHF; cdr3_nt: TGTGCCAGCAGCCAGGGGGTCCAGCCCCAGCATTTT
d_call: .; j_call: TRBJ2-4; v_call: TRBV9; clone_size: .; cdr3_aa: CASSVGTALAKNIQYF; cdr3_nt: TGTGCCAGCAGCGTAGGGACAGCACTAGCCAAAAACATTCAGTACTTC
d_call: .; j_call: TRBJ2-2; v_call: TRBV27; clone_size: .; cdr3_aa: CASSLAIYTGELFF; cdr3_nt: TGTGCCAGCAGTTTAGCCATCTACACCGGGGAGCTGTTTTTT
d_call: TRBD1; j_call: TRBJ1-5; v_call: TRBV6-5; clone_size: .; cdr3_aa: CASSMGQGYNQPQHF; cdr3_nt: TGTGCCAGCAGCATGGGACAGGGGTATAATCAGCCCCAGCATTTT
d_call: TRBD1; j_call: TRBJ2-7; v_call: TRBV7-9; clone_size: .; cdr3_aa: CASSSRGRFNEQYF; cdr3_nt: TGTGCCAGCAGCTCCAGGGGGCGTTTCAACGAGCAGTACTTC
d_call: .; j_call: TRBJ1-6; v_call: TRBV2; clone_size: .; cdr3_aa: CASSEGITYNSPLHF; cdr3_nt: TGTGCCAGCAGTGAGGGGATCACCTATAATTCACCCCTCCACTTT
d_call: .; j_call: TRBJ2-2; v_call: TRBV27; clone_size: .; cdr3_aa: CASSLNGELFF; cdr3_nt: TGTGCCAGCAGTTTAAACGGGGAGCTGTTTTTT
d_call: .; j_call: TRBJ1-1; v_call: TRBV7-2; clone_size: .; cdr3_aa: CASSFNPVRRNTEAFF; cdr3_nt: TGTGCCAGCAGCTTTAATCCGGTTAGAAGGAACACTGAAGCTTTCTTT
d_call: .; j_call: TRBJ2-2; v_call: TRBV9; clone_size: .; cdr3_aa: CASSYSQGIRTGELFF; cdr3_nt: TGTGCCAGCAGCTATTCACAGGGTATCCGCACCGGGGAGCTGTTTTTT
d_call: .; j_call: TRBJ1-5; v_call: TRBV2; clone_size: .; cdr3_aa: CASSEKPESNQPQHF; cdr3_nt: TGTGCCAGCAGTGAAAAACCAGAGAGCAATCAGCCCCAGCATTTT
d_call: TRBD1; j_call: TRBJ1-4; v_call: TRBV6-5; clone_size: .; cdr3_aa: CASSYSPQGVNEKLFF; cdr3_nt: TGTGCCAGCAGTTACTCCCCGCAGGGGGTGAATGAAAAACTGTTTTTT
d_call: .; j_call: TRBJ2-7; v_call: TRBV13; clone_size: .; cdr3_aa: CASSPPDTDHYEQYF; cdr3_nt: TGTGCCAGCAGCCCCCCCGACACAGACCACTACGAGCAGTACTTC
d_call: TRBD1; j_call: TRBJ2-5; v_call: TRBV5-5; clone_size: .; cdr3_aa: CASSPDRYQETQYF; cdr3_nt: TGTGCCAGCAGCCCGGACAGGTACCAAGAGACCCAGTACTTC
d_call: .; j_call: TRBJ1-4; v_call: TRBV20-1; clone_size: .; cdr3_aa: CSAPREKLFF; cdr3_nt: TGCAGTGCTCCCCGCGAAAAACTGTTTTTT
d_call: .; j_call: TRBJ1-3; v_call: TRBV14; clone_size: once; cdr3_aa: CASSQDSGRASGNTIYF; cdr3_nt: TGTGCCAGCAGCCAAGATAGCGGGAGGGCCTCTGGAAACACCATATATTTT
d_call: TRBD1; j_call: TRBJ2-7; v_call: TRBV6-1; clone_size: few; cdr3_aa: CASSDGTGGVYEQYF; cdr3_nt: TGTGCCAGCAGTGACGGGACAGGGGGGGTCTACGAGCAGTACTTC
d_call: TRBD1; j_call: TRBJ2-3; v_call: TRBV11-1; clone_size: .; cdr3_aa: CASSSPEGTGTDTQYF; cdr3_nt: TGTGCCAGCAGCTCGCCCGAAGGGACAGGGACAGATACGCAGTATTTT
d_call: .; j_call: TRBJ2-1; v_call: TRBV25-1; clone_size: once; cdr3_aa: CASSELYEQFF; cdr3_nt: TGTGCCAGCAGTGAATTGTATGAGCAGTTCTTC
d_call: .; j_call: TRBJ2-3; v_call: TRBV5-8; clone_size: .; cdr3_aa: CASSLSTDTQYF; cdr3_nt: TGTGCCAGCAGCTTGAGCACAGATACGCAGTATTTT
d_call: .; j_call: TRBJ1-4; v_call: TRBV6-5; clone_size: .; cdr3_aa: CASRQGATNEKLFF; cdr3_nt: TGTGCCAGCAGACAGGGCGCAACTAATGAAAAACTGTTTTTT
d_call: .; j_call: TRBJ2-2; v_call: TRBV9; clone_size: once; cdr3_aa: CASSVETGRATGELFF; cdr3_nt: TGTGCCAGCAGCGTAGAAACAGGGAGGGCCACCGGGGAGCTGTTTTTT
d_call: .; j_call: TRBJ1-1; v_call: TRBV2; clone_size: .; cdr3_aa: CARKTEFEAFF; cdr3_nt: TGTGCCCGAAAGACCGAGTTTGAAGCTTTCTTT
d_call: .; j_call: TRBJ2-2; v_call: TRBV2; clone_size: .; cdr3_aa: CASSEGQGGSPGELFF; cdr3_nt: TGTGCCAGCAGTGAAGGTCAGGGAGGATCACCGGGGGAGCTGTTTTTT
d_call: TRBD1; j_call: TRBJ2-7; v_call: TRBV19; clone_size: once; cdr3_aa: CASSIAEGTGGYEQYF; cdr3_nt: TGTGCCAGTAGTATAGCGGAGGGGACAGGGGGCTACGAGCAGTACTTC
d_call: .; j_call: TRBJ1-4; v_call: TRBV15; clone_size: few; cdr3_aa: CATSREGRGSEKLFF; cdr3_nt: TGTGCCACCAGCAGAGAAGGCAGGGGAAGTGAAAAACTGTTTTTT
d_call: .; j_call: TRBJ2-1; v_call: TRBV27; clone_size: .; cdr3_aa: CASSPTDLKGNEQFF; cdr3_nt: TGTGCCAGCAGTCCTACGGACCTAAAGGGTAATGAGCAGTTCTTC
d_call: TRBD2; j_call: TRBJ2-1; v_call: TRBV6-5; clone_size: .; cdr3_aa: CASKEAGGPYEQFF; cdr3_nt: TGTGCCAGCAAGGAGGCGGGGGGGCCCTATGAGCAGTTCTTC
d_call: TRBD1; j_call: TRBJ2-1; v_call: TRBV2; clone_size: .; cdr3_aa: CASSGDREDGEQFF; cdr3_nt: TGTGCCAGCAGTGGGGACAGGGAGGATGGTGAGCAGTTCTTC
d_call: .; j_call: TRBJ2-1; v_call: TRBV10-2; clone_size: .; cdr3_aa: CASSEGSEQFF; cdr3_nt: TGCGCCAGCAGTGAGGGCAGTGAGCAGTTCTTC
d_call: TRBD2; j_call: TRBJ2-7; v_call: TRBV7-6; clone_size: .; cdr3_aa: CASSPLAGRPYEQYF; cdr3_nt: TGTGCCAGCAGCCCTCTAGCGGGGCGACCCTACGAGCAGTACTTC
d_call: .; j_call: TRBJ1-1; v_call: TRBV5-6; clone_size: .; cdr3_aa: CASSSTGTFEAFF; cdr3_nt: TGTGCCAGCAGCTCCACCGGGACATTCGAAGCTTTCTTT
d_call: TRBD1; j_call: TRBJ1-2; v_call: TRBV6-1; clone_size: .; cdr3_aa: CASIRQGVIDGYTF; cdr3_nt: TGTGCCAGCATCCGACAGGGGGTCATCGATGGCTACACCTTC
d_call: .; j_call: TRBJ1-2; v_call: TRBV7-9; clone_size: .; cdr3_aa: CASSMTGSWLDGYTF; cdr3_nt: TGTGCCAGCAGCATGACCGGGTCTTGGTTGGATGGCTACACCTTC